Shown below are 9 T cell receptor beta chains from a single sample sequenced in a study of shared clonotypes between healthy human individuals (dated by TCRdb to the early 2020s). The library was made by the immunoSEQ multiplex PCR assay. What TCRdb holds here is the immuneACCESS table cut down to in-frame rearrangements. Part of the clones is not present; checked against another copy, under half of the missing clones reflect an unresolved V gene, and the others are unexplained. The sample yields about 460,000 clones; approximately 77% were counted once. Approximately 12% of the sample belongs to the ten largest clones. The sequenced sample consisted of PBMCs. These TCRs come from a woman aged 40 to 50 in good health. Some clones in this sample may be carry-over from other donors' samples.

This clone was seen just once. The chain has TRBV6-5 and TRBJ2-1, with 8 nucleotides matching TRBD2. The CDR3 loop spans 15 amino acids. Germline loops: CDR1 MNHEY, CDR2 SVGAGI. J was trimmed by 8 bases and V by 5 bases; bases with no gene match: 11. As DNA, the CDR3 is TGTGCCAGCAGTCTATGGACTAGCAAGGTGCATGAGCAGTTCTTC. The encoded protein is CASSLWTSKVHEQFF.

The sample holds one count of this clone. The CDR3 reads CASSEVLGRVTQPQHF. The CDR3 DNA follows: TGTGCCAGCAGTGAAGTGTTAGGCAGGGTAACTCAGCCCCAGCATTTT. This sequence joins TRBV6-1 and TRBJ1-5, with a possible D match to TRBD1 (5 bases). The CDR3 length is 16 residues. CDR1 is MNHNS and CDR2 is SASEGT in the germline V gene. The ends were cut back, 1 base at V and 6 bases at J, with 16 bases in the middle.

This sequence joins TRBV10-2 and TRBJ2-3; 9 nucleotides line up with TRBD2. CDR3 length: 16 amino acids. Germline values: CDR1 WSHSY, CDR2 SAAADI. Germline trimming cut 6 bases from V and 7 bases from J; bases unmatched to any gene: 14. In DNA, the CDR3 is TGCGCCAGCAGGGCAAGACTAGCGGAGGGGCGGAATACGCAGTATTTT. Amino acid sequence: CASRARLAEGRNTQYF.

The chain links TRBV11-2 to TRBJ2-5, with 7 nucleotides matching TRBD2. CDR1 SGHAT and CDR2 FQNNGV come from the germline V gene. The CDR3 extends over 16 amino acids. V lost 4 bases, J lost 3 bases, and 11 bases stayed unmatched. As DNA, the CDR3 is TGTGCCAGCAGCTCCACTGTACTGAGCGGGAAAGAGACCCAGTACTTC. It codes for CASSSTVLSGKETQYF.

The CDR3 spells CAWGRRTGSGNTIYF. The CDR3, as DNA: TGTGCCTGGGGGCGTCGGACAGGGTCTGGAAACACCATATATTTT. The J gene is TRBJ1-3, the V gene TRBV30; 8 bases fit TRBD1. V lost 5 bases to trimming and J lost 1 base; unmatched junction nucleotides: 7. The CDR3 sequence is 15 residues long. Germline values: CDR1 GTSNPN, CDR2 SVGIG (reference sequence).

The J gene is TRBJ2-7, the V gene TRBV7-2; 8 bases align to TRBD1. Germline V gene sequence: CDR1 SGHTA, CDR2 FQGNSA. The CDR3 runs 15 residues. The trim removed 5 bases at V and 0 bases at J, leaving 6 bases unmatched. In DNA form, the CDR3 reads TGTGCCAGCAGCCTCGACAGGGGTTCCTCCTACGAGCAGTACTTC. It translates to CASSLDRGSSYEQYF. Full variable domain (rest looked up from reference TRBV7-2 and TRBJ2-7): GAGVSQSPSNKVTEKGKDVELRCDPISGHTALYWYRQSLGQGLEFLIYFQGNSAPDKSGLPSDRFSAERTGGSVSTLTIQRTQQEDSAVYLCASSLDRGSSYEQYFGPGTRLTVT.

This clone was recorded a few times. The chain has TRBV2 and TRBJ1-5, with D uncertain. Germline V lookup: CDR1 SNHLY, CDR2 FYNNEI. This CDR3 is built from 14 residues. V lost 7 bases to trimming and J lost 3 bases, with 13 bases between them. The CDR3: CASTAMSYNQPQHF. The DNA for the CDR3 is TGTGCCAGCACCGCCATGTCCTACAATCAGCCCCAGCATTTT.

V is TRBV10-1 and J is TRBJ2-7; 12 positions match TRBD2. Germline assignment: CDR1 WNHNN and CDR2 SYGVQD (reference sequence). The length of the CDR3 is 15 residues. With 7 bases clipped from V and 4 bases from J, the junction kept 8 bases outside the gene matches. CDR3 in DNA: TGCGCCAGCAAGGCTAGCGGGAGGGCAGAATACGAGCAGTACTTC. It codes for CASKASGRAEYEQYF.

About this clone itself: A far larger clone is one nucleotide away, so this likely arose from a read error. The chain combines TRBV28 with TRBJ2-5, with 7 bases lining up with TRBD2. The DNA end lines up better with TRBJ2-7; the J call may be wrong. This CDR3 region has 18 residues. Germline V lookup: CDR1 MDHEN, CDR2 SYDVKM. The CDR3 here is CVSSLSGTFTFNTYEQYF. CDR3 nucleotides: TGTGTCAGCAGTTTAAGCGGGACTTTCACATTTAACACCTACGAGCAGTACTTC.